The 14 T cell receptor beta chains below come from one sample, sequenced in a study of Ad26.COV2.S vaccination and SARS-CoV-2 variants. As for treatment: some 19 received Ad26.COV2.S at low or high dose, single or two shots; roughly five received placebo; per-sample allocation not given. The samples were gathered on day 63 after the first injection of vaccine or placebo. TCRdb's copy holds only in-frame clones and misses some; the assay was immunoSEQ multiplex PCR. The sample contains approximately 420,000 clones, around 87% of which appear only once. The source material was peripheral blood, sampled in a trial of Ad26.COV2.S vaccine versus placebo. Receptors were obtained from a person aged 18-65 years who received the Ad26.COV2.S COVID-19 vaccine or a placebo.

The rearrangement joins TRBV10-2 to TRBJ2-2; D is ambiguous. CDR1 is WSHSY, CDR2 SAAADI, per germline. V was cut by 0 bases and J by 0 bases, with 8 bases left in between. The CDR3 has 16 amino acids. This CDR3 reads CASSESRTANTGELFF. The CDR3 DNA follows: TGCGCCAGCAGTGAGTCGAGGACGGCGAACACCGGGGAGCTGTTTTTT.

This rearrangement joins TRBV11-2 to TRBJ1-1; tentatively, D is TRBD1 (5 bases). Germline V gene data show CDR1 as SGHAT and CDR2 as FQNNGV. The V gene lost 1 base and the J gene lost 10 bases, with 22 bases spanning the gap. This CDR3 region has 16 residues. This chain's CDR3 is CASSLVRTAGPAGAFF. DNA for the CDR3: TGTGCCAGCAGCTTAGTGCGGACGGCGGGACCCGCGGGAGCTTTCTTT.

The V gene is TRBV29-1, the J gene TRBJ2-1; D is possibly TRBD2 (6 bases). V dropped 4 bases and J dropped 1 base, with 14 bases sitting between them. Germline CDR1 is SQVTM and CDR2 is ANQGSEA. The CDR3 is made up of 15 amino acids. The CDR3 nucleotides are TGCAGCGTTGTCTCGGGGGTTAGTTCCTACAATGAGCAGTTCTTC. Amino acids: CSVVSGVSSYNEQFF.

This chain links TRBV12-3 or TRBV12-4 with TRBJ1-5, with unresolved D. This CDR3 has 11 amino acids. V was cut by 3 bases and J by 5 bases, with 2 bases left in between. CDR3 region: CASSFDQPQHF. The CDR3 nucleotides are TGTGCCAGCAGTTTCGATCAGCCCCAGCATTTT.

The chain uses TRBV5-1 and TRBJ2-2; the match to TRBD1 covers 9 bases. This CDR3 has 16 amino acids. In germline, CDR1 is SGHRS, CDR2 YFSETQ. Germline trimming cut 2 bases from V and 1 base from J; bases unmatched to any gene: 3. The CDR3 is CASSLGQGRNTGELFF. The CDR3 DNA follows: TGCGCCAGCAGCTTAGGACAGGGGAGGAACACCGGGGAGCTGTTTTTT. The full variable domain, its missing parts supplied by reference TRBV5-1 and TRBJ2-2, is KAGVTQTPRYLIKTRGQQVTLSCSPISGHRSVSWYQQTPGQGLQFLFEYFSETQRNKGNFPGRFSGRQFSNSRSEMNVSTLELGDSALYLCASSLGQGRNTGELFFGEGSRLTVL.

The chain links TRBV29-1 to TRBJ1-1, with 7 bases lining up with TRBD1. Losses at the gene ends were 5 bases for V and 0 bases for J; bases not matched to a gene: 3. The CDR3 length is 13 residues. From germline, CDR1 is SQVTM and CDR2 ANQGSEA. The CDR3 is CSVTGVMNTEAFF. The CDR3 coding sequence is TGCAGCGTTACAGGGGTTATGAACACTGAAGCTTTCTTT. The whole variable domain, remainder taken from reference TRBV29-1 and TRBJ1-1, is SAVISQKPSRDICQRGTSLTIQCQVDSQVTMMFWYRQQPGQSLTLIATANQGSEATYESGFVIDKFPISRPNLTFSTLTVSNMSPEDSSIYLCSVTGVMNTEAFFGQGTRLTVV.

This clone has just a few counts. The chain carries TRBV5-1 and TRBJ1-3; D remains unclear. Germline V gene sequence: CDR1 SGHRS, CDR2 YFSETQ. The length of the CDR3 is 9 residues. The V end lost 7 bases, the J end lost 8 bases, and 4 bases lay between the germline ends. CDR3 coding DNA: TGCGCCAGCGGGGACACCATATATTTT. As protein: CASGDTIYF.

The chain couples TRBV13 to TRBJ2-1; tentative D call: TRBD1 (7 bases). This CDR3 is built from 15 residues. Trimming left V 7 bases short and J 4 bases short, with 17 bases between. Germline V gene lookup returns CDR1 PRHDT and CDR2 FYEKMQ (reference sequence). The CDR3 is CASTPRGDVYNEQFF. The CDR3 DNA reads as TGTGCCAGCACCCCCAGGGGGGACGTATACAATGAGCAGTTCTTC.

Of note for this clone: Additional DNA sequences in this sample encode the identical CDR3. The rearrangement links TRBV19 to TRBJ1-5; D is uncertain. This CDR3 contains 12 residues. Trimming pared 3 bases from V and 5 bases from J, leaving 5 bases between. Germline CDR1 and CDR2: LNHDA and SQIVND (reference sequence). CDR3 coding DNA: TGTGCCAGTAGTATCCTTTATCAGCCCCAGCATTTT. This encodes CASSILYQPQHF.

The rearrangement uses TRBV7-8 and TRBJ2-3; D not certain. The germline V gene has CDR1 SGHVS and CDR2 FQNEAQ. The V and J ends lost 4 bases and 2 bases respectively, with 7 bases between them. CDR3 size: 13 residues. CDR3 DNA: TGTGCCAGCAGCTCCAGTCCCACAGATACGCAGTATTTT. This translates into CASSSSPTDTQYF.

J is TRBJ2-1 and V is TRBV4-3; D is possibly TRBD1 or TRBD2 (5 bases each). V lost 0 bases and J 7 bases, leaving 16 bases between the germline ends. Germline CDR1 LGHNA, CDR2 YSLEER. CDR3 length: 16 amino acids. This CDR3 is CASSQDTGRAMNEQFF. DNA for the CDR3: TGCGCCAGCAGCCAAGATACGGGACGGGCTATGAATGAGCAGTTCTTC.

This clone was detected only a few times. This rearrangement joins TRBV15 to TRBJ1-5; D is undetermined. V was shortened by 1 base and J by 6 bases, with 10 bases between the two germline ends. The CDR3 length is 14 residues. Germline values: CDR1 LNHNV, CDR2 YYDKDF (reference sequence). CDR3 DNA sequence: TGTGCCACCAGCAGAGGGGCTAGCGGTCAGCCCCAGCATTTT. This codes for CATSRGASGQPQHF.

This clone was found once. The chain joins TRBV6-2 or TRBV6-3 to TRBJ2-2; 8 bases align to TRBD2. The CDR3 spans 20 residues. Germline V gene sequence: CDR1 MNHEY, CDR2 SVGEGT. Trimming took 7 bases from V and 1 from J; bases not matched to a gene: 20. This CDR3 reads CASTPMSPGGTLKNTGELFF. The CDR3 coding sequence is TGTGCCAGCACCCCCATGTCACCGGGGGGGACCCTTAAGAACACCGGGGAGCTGTTTTTT.

The rearrangement joins TRBV4-1 to TRBJ2-7, with D unresolved. Germline assignment: CDR1 MGHRA and CDR2 YSYEKL. Between the trimmed V and J ends, which lost 0 bases and 3 bases, there was a span of 6 bases. The CDR3 covers 13 residues. The CDR3 loop reads CASSQDPIYEQYF. The CDR3 DNA reads TGCGCCAGCAGCCAAGATCCGATCTACGAGCAGTACTTC.